The rows below give T cell receptor beta chains drawn from one sample of a study of shared clonotypes between healthy human individuals. TCRdb keeps only in-frame clones here, not all; method: immunoSEQ multiplex PCR. The sample shows about 2.1 million clones, 85% to 95% of them seen only once. Sequencing was carried out using naive CD8+ T cells from PBMCs. The receptors derive from a man aged 18 to 29 in good health. Some clones in this sample may be carry-over from other donors' samples. CDR3s include the opening cysteine and the closing phenylalanine or tryptophan. The order of the fields is V gene, CDR3 length, clone size, D gene, J gene, CDR3 DNA, CDR3 protein. D genes are given only for firm matches. The size of a clone is reported for some rows only, either as once, few or many, or as a class for expanded clones.

v_call: TRBV27
cdr3_length: 12
clone_size: .
d_call: .
j_call: TRBJ2-7
cdr3_nt: TGTGCCAGCGGGAATCTCGGTTGGGAGCAGTACTTC
cdr3_aa: CASGNLGWEQYF

v_call: TRBV19
cdr3_length: 14
clone_size: .
d_call: .
j_call: TRBJ2-2
cdr3_nt: TGTGCCAGTAGTTGGAGAGGGGAAACCGGGGAGCTGTTTTTT
cdr3_aa: CASSWRGETGELFF

v_call: TRBV4-1
cdr3_length: 15
clone_size: .
d_call: .
j_call: TRBJ1-1
cdr3_nt: TGCGCCAGCAGCCAAGAGGATGGTTTGAACACTGAAGCTTTCTTT
cdr3_aa: CASSQEDGLNTEAFF

v_call: TRBV15
cdr3_length: 14
clone_size: .
d_call: TRBD2
j_call: TRBJ2-1
cdr3_nt: TGTGCCACCCGCGGGACTAGCGGGAGGAATGAGCAGTTCTTC
cdr3_aa: CATRGTSGRNEQFF

v_call: TRBV7-9
cdr3_length: 12
clone_size: .
d_call: .
j_call: TRBJ2-7
cdr3_nt: TGTGCCAGCAGCTTGGGGGGCGGCGAGCAGTACTTC
cdr3_aa: CASSLGGGEQYF

v_call: TRBV4-1
cdr3_length: 17
clone_size: .
d_call: .
j_call: TRBJ1-1
cdr3_nt: TGCGCCAGCAGCCAAGAAGCGATCGGCCTCCCTCTAAGGGAAGCTTTCTTT
cdr3_aa: CASSQEAIGLPLREAFF

v_call: TRBV6-1
cdr3_length: 16
clone_size: .
d_call: .
j_call: TRBJ1-1
cdr3_nt: TGTGCCAGCAGTGAAGAACAGGGACCCCTGGCCACTGAAGCTTTCTTT
cdr3_aa: CASSEEQGPLATEAFF

v_call: TRBV28
cdr3_length: 13
clone_size: .
d_call: TRBD1
j_call: TRBJ2-7
cdr3_nt: TGTGCCAGCAGTTTGGACAGGGACTACGAGCAGTACTTC
cdr3_aa: CASSLDRDYEQYF

v_call: TRBV11-2
cdr3_length: 16
clone_size: once
d_call: TRBD2
j_call: TRBJ2-1
cdr3_nt: TGTGCCAGCAGCACCCGCGCAGGGAGGGCTCAAAATGAGCAGTTCTTC
cdr3_aa: CASSTRAGRAQNEQFF

v_call: TRBV6-5
cdr3_length: 11
clone_size: .
d_call: .
j_call: TRBJ1-1
cdr3_nt: TGTGCCAGCAGAGAGAACACTGAAGCTTTCTTT
cdr3_aa: CASRENTEAFF

v_call: TRBV27
cdr3_length: 15
clone_size: .
d_call: .
j_call: TRBJ1-1
cdr3_nt: TGTGCCAGTACCCTCAAAGGACCGTTTAACACTGAAGCTTTCTTT
cdr3_aa: CASTLKGPFNTEAFF

v_call: TRBV19
cdr3_length: 14
clone_size: .
d_call: .
j_call: TRBJ1-2
cdr3_nt: TGTGCCAGTAGCCGACCTGGGGGTCCCTATGGCTACACCTTC
cdr3_aa: CASSRPGGPYGYTF

v_call: TRBV7-9
cdr3_length: 15
clone_size: .
d_call: .
j_call: TRBJ2-7
cdr3_nt: TGTGCCAGCAGCATCCCAGGGGCCTACCTCTACGAGCAGTACTTC
cdr3_aa: CASSIPGAYLYEQYF

v_call: TRBV28
cdr3_length: 13
clone_size: .
d_call: TRBD2
j_call: TRBJ2-7
cdr3_nt: TGTGCCAGCACCAGCGGGAGTAGTTACGAGCAGTACTTC
cdr3_aa: CASTSGSSYEQYF

v_call: TRBV11-2
cdr3_length: 15
clone_size: once
d_call: TRBD2
j_call: TRBJ2-7
cdr3_nt: TGTGCCAGCAGCTTCGGTCCTGGGACTAGCATAGAGCAGTACTTC
cdr3_aa: CASSFGPGTSIEQYF

v_call: TRBV27
cdr3_length: 17
clone_size: .
d_call: TRBD2
j_call: TRBJ2-2
cdr3_nt: TGTGCCAGCAGTTTAATGATAGCGGGAACGAACACCGGGGAGCTGTTTTTT
cdr3_aa: CASSLMIAGTNTGELFF

v_call: TRBV27
cdr3_length: 13
clone_size: .
d_call: .
j_call: TRBJ2-7
cdr3_nt: TGTGCCAGCAGTTTATCGTCCTCCTCAGGGCAGTACTTC
cdr3_aa: CASSLSSSSGQYF

v_call: TRBV15
cdr3_length: 16
clone_size: .
d_call: .
j_call: TRBJ1-1
cdr3_nt: TGTGCCACCAGCAGAACTAAGGCCAGGGTGTCGACTGAAGCTTTCTTT
cdr3_aa: CATSRTKARVSTEAFF

v_call: TRBV11-1
cdr3_length: 14
clone_size: .
d_call: .
j_call: TRBJ2-7
cdr3_nt: TGTGCCAGCAGCTTTAACCAGCGCTCCTACGAGCAGTACTTC
cdr3_aa: CASSFNQRSYEQYF

v_call: TRBV7-6
cdr3_length: 16
clone_size: .
d_call: .
j_call: TRBJ1-5
cdr3_nt: TGTGCCAGCAGCTTAGGTGGTAGATTTAGCAATCAGCCCCAGCATTTT
cdr3_aa: CASSLGGRFSNQPQHF

v_call: TRBV28
cdr3_length: 14
clone_size: .
d_call: TRBD1
j_call: TRBJ2-2
cdr3_nt: TGTGCCAGCAGCCGGACAGGGGGCACCGGGGAGCTGTTTTTT
cdr3_aa: CASSRTGGTGELFF

v_call: TRBV28
cdr3_length: 14
clone_size: .
d_call: .
j_call: TRBJ2-3
cdr3_nt: TGTGCCAGCGGACTGACGAGCAGCACAGATACGCAGTATTTT
cdr3_aa: CASGLTSSTDTQYF

v_call: TRBV11-2
cdr3_length: 14
clone_size: .
d_call: .
j_call: TRBJ1-6
cdr3_nt: TGTGCCAGCAGCTCTCAGGACTATAATTCACCCCTCCACTTT
cdr3_aa: CASSSQDYNSPLHF

v_call: TRBV5-4
cdr3_length: 15
clone_size: .
d_call: .
j_call: TRBJ1-2
cdr3_nt: TGTGCCAGCAGCCCCACGACAGTACCTAACTATGGCTACACCTTC
cdr3_aa: CASSPTTVPNYGYTF

v_call: TRBV2
cdr3_length: 13
clone_size: .
d_call: TRBD1
j_call: TRBJ2-7
cdr3_nt: TGTGCCAGCGACGGACAGGGGTACCACGAGCAGTACTTC
cdr3_aa: CASDGQGYHEQYF

v_call: TRBV27
cdr3_length: 16
clone_size: .
d_call: TRBD2
j_call: TRBJ2-5
cdr3_nt: TGTGCCAGCAGTTCGTTTGGCGGGGGGGATTGGGAGACCCAGTACTTC
cdr3_aa: CASSSFGGGDWETQYF

v_call: TRBV27
cdr3_length: 15
clone_size: .
d_call: .
j_call: TRBJ2-3
cdr3_nt: TGTGCCAGCAGGGGTTGGGGGGCGCGGACAGATACGCAGTATTTT
cdr3_aa: CASRGWGARTDTQYF

v_call: TRBV27
cdr3_length: 16
clone_size: .
d_call: TRBD1
j_call: TRBJ1-1
cdr3_nt: TGTGCCAGCAGTAAAACAGGGGACATAGTGAACACTGAAGCTTTCTTT
cdr3_aa: CASSKTGDIVNTEAFF

v_call: TRBV7-2
cdr3_length: 14
clone_size: .
d_call: .
j_call: TRBJ2-1
cdr3_nt: TGTGCCAGCAGCCGCGGGTTATCCTACAATGAGCAGTTCTTC
cdr3_aa: CASSRGLSYNEQFF

v_call: TRBV27
cdr3_length: 17
clone_size: few
d_call: .
j_call: TRBJ2-3
cdr3_nt: TGTGCCAGCAGTTTAGGAGAGTTTAGGGGACCCACAGATACGCAGTATTTT
cdr3_aa: CASSLGEFRGPTDTQYF

v_call: TRBV9
cdr3_length: 15
clone_size: .
d_call: TRBD1
j_call: TRBJ1-6
cdr3_nt: TGTGCCAGCAGCGCGACAGGGGTCGATAATTCACCCCTCCACTTT
cdr3_aa: CASSATGVDNSPLHF

v_call: TRBV19
cdr3_length: 16
clone_size: .
d_call: TRBD1
j_call: TRBJ2-2
cdr3_nt: TGTGCCAGTAGTGTCGGACAGGGGATGTACACCGGGGAGCTGTTTTTT
cdr3_aa: CASSVGQGMYTGELFF

v_call: TRBV7-9
cdr3_length: 15
clone_size: .
d_call: TRBD1
j_call: TRBJ1-2
cdr3_nt: TGTGCCAGCAGCTCGTTCAGGGGGCCCCCTGGGGGCTACACCTTC
cdr3_aa: CASSSFRGPPGGYTF

v_call: TRBV7-8
cdr3_length: 13
clone_size: .
d_call: .
j_call: TRBJ1-2
cdr3_nt: TGTGCCAGCAGCACCCGGGACTTATATGGCTACACCTTC
cdr3_aa: CASSTRDLYGYTF

v_call: TRBV5-1
cdr3_length: 15
clone_size: .
d_call: TRBD1
j_call: TRBJ2-5
cdr3_nt: TGCGCCAGCAGCGGGACAGGGGGCGAGTTGGAGACCCAGTACTTC
cdr3_aa: CASSGTGGELETQYF

v_call: TRBV5-1
cdr3_length: 12
clone_size: .
d_call: .
j_call: TRBJ2-5
cdr3_nt: TGCGCCAGCAGCTCTCAAAGGGAGACCCAGTACTTC
cdr3_aa: CASSSQRETQYF

v_call: TRBV6-1
cdr3_length: 14
clone_size: .
d_call: .
j_call: TRBJ2-7
cdr3_nt: TGTGCCAGCAGTGAATTGGTCACCCTCTACGAGCAGTACTTC
cdr3_aa: CASSELVTLYEQYF

v_call: TRBV11-3
cdr3_length: 13
clone_size: .
d_call: .
j_call: TRBJ2-3
cdr3_nt: TGTGCCAGCAGCTTAGTCAGTGCAGATACGCAGTATTTT
cdr3_aa: CASSLVSADTQYF

v_call: TRBV27
cdr3_length: 14
clone_size: .
d_call: .
j_call: TRBJ2-7
cdr3_nt: TGTGCCAGCAGTTCCGTCAGCGGTACCTACGAGCAGTACTTC
cdr3_aa: CASSSVSGTYEQYF

v_call: TRBV28
cdr3_length: 15
clone_size: .
d_call: .
j_call: TRBJ1-1
cdr3_nt: TGTGCCAGTCTCCTTATAGGGCAGGGGCCGCGGGAAGCTTTCTTT
cdr3_aa: CASLLIGQGPREAFF

v_call: TRBV28
cdr3_length: 13
clone_size: .
d_call: .
j_call: TRBJ1-1
cdr3_nt: TGTGCCAGCAGTTTGATGTCCGCCACTGAAGCTTTCTTT
cdr3_aa: CASSLMSATEAFF